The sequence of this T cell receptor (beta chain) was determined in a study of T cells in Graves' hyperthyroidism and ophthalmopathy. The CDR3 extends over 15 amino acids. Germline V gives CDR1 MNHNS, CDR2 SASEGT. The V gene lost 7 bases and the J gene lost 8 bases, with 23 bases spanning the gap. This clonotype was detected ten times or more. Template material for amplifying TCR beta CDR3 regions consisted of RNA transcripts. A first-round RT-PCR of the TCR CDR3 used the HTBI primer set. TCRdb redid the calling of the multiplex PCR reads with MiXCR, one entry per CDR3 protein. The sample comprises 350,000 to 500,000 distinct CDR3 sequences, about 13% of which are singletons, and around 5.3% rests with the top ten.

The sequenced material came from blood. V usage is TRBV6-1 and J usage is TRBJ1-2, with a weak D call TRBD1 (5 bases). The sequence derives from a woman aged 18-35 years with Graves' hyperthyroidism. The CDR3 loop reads CASTPSTGGKGGYTF. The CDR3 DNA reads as TGTGCCAGCACTCCCTCCACGGGGGGTAAAGGCGGCTACACCTTC.